This T cell receptor (beta chain) emerged from a study of regulatory T cells in long-lasting Graves disease. Time point noted: newly diagnosed GD, antithyroid drugs for less than 3 months. From PBMCs, RNA was extracted and then used to make the TCR library. Arm-PCR with iRepertoire HTBI primers amplified the CDR3 regions for these TCR beta libraries. Using its own MiXCR run on the multiplex PCR reads, TCRdb lists one record per CDR3 protein. The table shows 300,000 to 400,000 distinct CDR3 sequences, with 16% occurring only once. The CDR3 totals 13 residues. Germline V gene sequence: CDR1 SGHTA, CDR2 FQGTGA. V was cut by 5 bases and J by 3 bases, with 10 bases left in between. The data were also submitted as part of a second study, on T cells in Graves' hyperthyroidism and ophthalmopathy. That source notes: Thyroid ultrasound, orbital computed tomography, clinical symptoms, and serum thyroxine and TRAb underpinned diagnoses.

The chain carries TRBV7-3 and TRBJ2-5, with D uncertain. The starting material was peripheral blood mononuclear cells (PBMCs), obtained at new diagnosis, from a patient treated with antithyroid drugs. This receptor was obtained from a man aged 35 to 55 with Graves disease. The CDR3 nucleotides are TGTGCCAGCAGCCCCCTCCGCGAAGAGACCCAGTACTTC. This translates into CASSPLREETQYF.